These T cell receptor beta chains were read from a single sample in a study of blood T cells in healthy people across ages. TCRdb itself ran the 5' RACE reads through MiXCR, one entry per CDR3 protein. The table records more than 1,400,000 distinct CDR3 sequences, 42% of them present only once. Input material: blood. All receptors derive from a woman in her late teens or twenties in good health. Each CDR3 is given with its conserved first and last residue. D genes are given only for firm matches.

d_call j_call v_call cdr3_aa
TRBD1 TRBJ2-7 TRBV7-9 CASSFHGTGGSYEQYF
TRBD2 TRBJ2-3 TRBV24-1 CATGTSGTRYF
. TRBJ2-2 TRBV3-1 CASEGSYTGELFF
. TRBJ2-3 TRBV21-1 CASSIPRGSTDTQYF
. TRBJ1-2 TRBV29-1 CSVEFGWAQGYTF
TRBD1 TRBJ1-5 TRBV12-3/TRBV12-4 CASSSGTGGIRSNQPQHF
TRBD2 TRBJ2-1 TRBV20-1 CSARYSGRVFNEQFF
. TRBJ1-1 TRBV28 CASTKGGGTEAFF
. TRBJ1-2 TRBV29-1 CSVTKVGQGYTF
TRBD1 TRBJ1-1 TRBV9 CASSVGPGQGDTEAFF
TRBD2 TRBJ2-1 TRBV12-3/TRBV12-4 CASSLRLAVYNEQFF
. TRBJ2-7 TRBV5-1 CASSLAGYGSGKQYF
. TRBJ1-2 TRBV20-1 CSARDKQGSGYTF
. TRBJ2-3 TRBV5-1 CASSLRPASTDTQYF
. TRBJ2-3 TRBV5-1 CASSFGRITDTQYF
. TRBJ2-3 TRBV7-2 CASSIVLVGAQDTQYF
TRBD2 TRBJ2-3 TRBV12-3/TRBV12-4 CASRTGTRRSDTQYF
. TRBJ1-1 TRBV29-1 CSVGGGQGPVNTEAFF
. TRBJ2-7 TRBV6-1 CASSVAGQSYEQYF
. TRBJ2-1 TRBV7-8 CASSSFPNEQFF
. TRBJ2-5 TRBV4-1 CASSQDPRGPQETQYF
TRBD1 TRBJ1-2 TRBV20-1 CSARPRTGNYGYTF
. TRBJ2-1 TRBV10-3 CAIKASVEQFF
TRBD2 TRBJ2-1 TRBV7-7 CASSLGGSGRANEQFF
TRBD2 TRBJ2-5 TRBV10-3 CAISERGLAGDEQYF
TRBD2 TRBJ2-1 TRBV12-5 CASASSGSLYEQFF
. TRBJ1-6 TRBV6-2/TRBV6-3 CASSYSKYDSPLHF
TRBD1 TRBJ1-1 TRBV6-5 CASSYRDSPNTEAFF
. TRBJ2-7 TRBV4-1 CASSQGPSGMDEQYF
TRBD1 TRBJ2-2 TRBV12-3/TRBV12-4 CASRREGQGSTGELFF
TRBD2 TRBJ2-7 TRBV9 CASSSGGTYNEQYF
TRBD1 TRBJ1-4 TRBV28 CASSSDGGGTGYEKLFF
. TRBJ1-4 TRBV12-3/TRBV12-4 CASRGRQGRYEKLFF
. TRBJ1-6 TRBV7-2 CARSMTEYNSPLHF
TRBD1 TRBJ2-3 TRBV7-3 CASSPSSHSGQGGSGTQYF
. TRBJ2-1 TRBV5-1 CASSLGTRGARNEQFF
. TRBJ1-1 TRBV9 CASSVGELNTEAFF
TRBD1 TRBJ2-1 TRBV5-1 CASSPGQVNEQFF
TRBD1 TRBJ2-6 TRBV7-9 CAAGDRASSGANVLTF
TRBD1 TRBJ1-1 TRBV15 CATRGGGYTEAFF
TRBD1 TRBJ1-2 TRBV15 CATSPDRGPSYGYTF
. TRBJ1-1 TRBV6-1 CASVGGSTEAFF
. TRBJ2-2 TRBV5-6 CASSLAQDGELFF